Presented here are 25 T cell receptor beta chains from one specimen sequenced in a study of CD8 T cells in ankylosing spondylitis. TCRdb reprocessed the 5' RACE reads with MiXCR, giving one entry per CDR3 protein. The sample records about 30,000 distinct CDR3 sequences, nearly 5.5% being singletons. Sequencing was done on a sample of blood, either unsorted or a sorted T cell fraction (not recorded which). The receptors were gathered from a female donor with ankylosing spondylitis or in good health (not recorded which).

This clonotype was recorded many times. The chain joins TRBV9 to TRBJ1-1, with D hard to call. The CDR3 runs to 15 residues. From germline, CDR1 is SGDLS and CDR2 YYNGEE. Trimming stripped 0 bases from V and 0 bases from J, with 9 bases between. The CDR3 loop reads CASSVGGSLNTEAFF. In nucleotides, the CDR3 is TGTGCCAGCAGCGTAGGTGGCAGCCTGAACACTGAAGCTTTCTTT. Looking up the rest from reference TRBV9 and TRBJ1-1 gives the full variable domain: DSGVTQTPKHLITATGQRVTLRCSPRSGDLSVYWYQQSLDQGLQFLIQYYNGEERAKGNILERFSAQQFPDLHSELNLSSLELGDSALYFCASSVGGSLNTEAFFGQGTRLTVV.

This clonotype appeared many times. The chain has TRBV9 and TRBJ2-2, with D possibly being TRBD2 (5 bases). The CDR3 loop spans 12 amino acids. The V end was cut by 6 bases, the J end by 8 bases, with 11 bases between. Per germline, CDR1 SGDLS and CDR2 YYNGEE. The DNA for the CDR3 is TGTGCCAGCATCACGACGGGGGGGGAGCTGTTTTTT. Translation gives CASITTGGELFF.

This clonotype was observed at least ten times. This chain links TRBV9 with TRBJ1-5; tentatively, D is TRBD1 (5 bases). The V end was cut by 0 bases, the J end by 3 bases, with 7 bases between. Per the germline V gene, CDR1 is SGDLS and CDR2 is YYNGEE. This CDR3 comprises 14 residues. The DNA of the CDR3 is TGTGCCAGCAGCGTAGGCGGGACCAATCAGCCCCAGCATTTT. This codes for CASSVGGTNQPQHF.

There are many counts of this clonotype. A much larger clone is a single base away; this may be a read error. The V gene is TRBV9, the J gene TRBJ1-5, with D unclear. The germline CDR1 and CDR2 sequences are SGDLS and YYNGEE. V was clipped by 0 bases and J by 2 bases, with 6 bases between them. CDR3 size: 14 residues. CDR3 coding DNA: TGTGCCAGCAGCGTAGACGGAGGCAATCAGCCCCAGCATTTT. It encodes CASSVDGGNQPQHF.

There are many counts of this clonotype. This chain links TRBV9 with TRBJ2-1; 8 positions agree with TRBD2. The CDR3 runs to 15 residues. In germline, CDR1 is SGDLS, CDR2 YYNGEE. Trimming at V came to 3 bases and at J to 7 bases, leaving 9 bases not matched to a gene. The CDR3 nucleotides read TGTGCCAGCAGCGCCAAGACTAGCGTCGGGAATGAGCAGTTCTTC. Protein: CASSAKTSVGNEQFF. The full variable domain, completed using reference TRBV9 and TRBJ2-1, is DSGVTQTPKHLITATGQRVTLRCSPRSGDLSVYWYQQSLDQGLQFLIQYYNGEERAKGNILERFSAQQFPDLHSELNLSSLELGDSALYFCASSAKTSVGNEQFFGPGTRLTVL.

This clonotype was counted at least ten times. The genes are TRBV9 and TRBJ2-2; D uncertain. V shed 1 base and J shed 0 bases, with 10 bases lying between them. Germline V gene lookup returns CDR1 SGDLS and CDR2 YYNGEE. The length of the CDR3 is 16 residues. CDR3 region: CASSVRGDPNTGELFF. The CDR3 DNA is TGTGCCAGCAGCGTACGAGGCGACCCGAACACCGGGGAGCTGTTTTTT.

The chain couples TRBV9 to TRBJ2-2; D perhaps matches TRBD1 (6 bases). This CDR3 spans 14 amino acids. Germline assignment: CDR1 SGDLS and CDR2 YYNGEE. Deletions cut 7 bases from V and 2 bases from J, with 12 bases between. The CDR3 DNA reads as TGTGCCAGCGGGCGGACAGCAAACACCGGGGAGCTGTTTTTT. Translating gives CASGRTANTGELFF.

Many counts were recorded for this clonotype. This chain connects TRBV9 to TRBJ2-1; tentative D call: TRBD2 (7 bases). The CDR3 spans 15 residues. The ends were cut back, 4 bases at V and 3 bases at J, with 14 bases in the middle. Germline CDR1 is SGDLS and CDR2 is YYNGEE. CDR3 region: CASSPGAGDYNEQFF. For the CDR3, the DNA is TGTGCCAGCAGCCCAGGGGCGGGGGACTACAATGAGCAGTTCTTC.

This clonotype was seen repeatedly, ten times or more. The genes are TRBV9 and TRBJ2-3; 7 bases are shared with TRBD2. This CDR3 spans 14 amino acids. Germline V lookup: CDR1 SGDLS, CDR2 YYNGEE. With V trimmed by 7 bases and J by 2 bases, 7 bases remained unmatched. Written as DNA, the CDR3 is TGTGCCAGCGGGGGACTAACGATCACAGATACGCAGTATTTT. It yields the protein CASGGLTITDTQYF.

This clonotype was seen at least ten times. This rearrangement joins TRBV9 to TRBJ2-3; D not certain. CDR1 is SGDLS, CDR2 YYNGEE, per germline. Trimming removed 0 bases from V and 6 bases from J, with 8 bases in between. This CDR3 spans 13 amino acids. The CDR3 spells CASSVAVWDTQYF. Here the CDR3 DNA reads TGTGCCAGCAGCGTAGCGGTCTGGGATACGCAGTATTTT.

This clonotype occurred many times. This chain joins TRBV9 and TRBJ2-1; tentatively, D is TRBD1 (6 bases). The CDR3 sequence is 14 residues long. Germline-derived CDR1 and CDR2 are SGDLS and YYNGEE. Trimming left V 2 bases short and J 10 bases short, with 16 bases between. The CDR3 region is CASSVDPGVREQFF. The CDR3, as DNA: TGTGCCAGCAGCGTTGATCCAGGGGTGCGCGAGCAGTTCTTC. The full variable domain, with the rest looked up from reference TRBV9 and TRBJ2-1, is DSGVTQTPKHLITATGQRVTLRCSPRSGDLSVYWYQQSLDQGLQFLIQYYNGEERAKGNILERFSAQQFPDLHSELNLSSLELGDSALYFCASSVDPGVREQFFGPGTRLTVL.

This clonotype was seen many times. The rearrangement links TRBV9 to TRBJ2-3; D tentatively reads TRBD1 or TRBD2 (5 bases each). The V gene's germline CDR1 is SGDLS and CDR2 YYNGEE. The V end was cut by 0 bases, the J end by 6 bases, with 11 bases between. CDR3 length: 14 amino acids. The CDR3 sequence: CASSVDMWGDTQYF. CDR3 in DNA: TGTGCCAGCAGCGTAGATATGTGGGGGGATACGCAGTATTTT.

The table lists this clonotype with many counts. V and J are TRBV9 and TRBJ2-5; D is ambiguous. Germline CDR1 SGDLS, CDR2 YYNGEE. This CDR3 has 17 residues. Between the trimmed V and J ends, which lost 0 bases and 0 bases, there was a span of 15 bases. CDR3 DNA: TGTGCCAGCAGCGTAGGTGTGGGTCGACCCAACCAAGAGACCCAGTACTTC. Amino acids: CASSVGVGRPNQETQYF.

This clonotype was detected many times. The J gene is TRBJ2-5, the V gene TRBV9; D is perhaps TRBD2 (6 bases). Looked up from germline, CDR1 is SGDLS and CDR2 is YYNGEE. The V end lost 4 bases, the J end lost 5 bases, and 15 bases lay between the germline ends. The CDR3 sequence is 14 residues long. CDR3 sequence (DNA): TGTGCCAGCAGCCCGGAGGGGAGTTCCGAGACCCAGTACTTC. It translates to CASSPEGSSETQYF.

This clonotype has more than one count but fewer than ten. This chain links TRBV9 with TRBJ2-1; 11 bases align to TRBD2. The CDR3 is 16 amino acids. V lost 4 bases and J lost 7; bases outside the gene matches: 10. Germline CDR1 reads SGDLS; CDR2 reads YYNGEE. The CDR3 DNA follows: TGTGCCAGCAGCTCCGCTCCTAGCGGGGGGATGAATGAGCAGTTCTTC. It codes for CASSSAPSGGMNEQFF. Full variable domain (missing parts from reference TRBV9 and TRBJ2-1): DSGVTQTPKHLITATGQRVTLRCSPRSGDLSVYWYQQSLDQGLQFLIQYYNGEERAKGNILERFSAQQFPDLHSELNLSSLELGDSALYFCASSSAPSGGMNEQFFGPGTRLTVL.

At least ten counts were recorded for this clonotype. This chain uses TRBV9 with TRBJ2-2; D tentatively reads TRBD1 or TRBD2 (6 bases each). The CDR3 length is 15 residues. V lost 1 base and J lost 7, with 14 bases in between. Per the germline V gene, CDR1 is SGDLS and CDR2 is YYNGEE. CDR3 sequence: CASSVTWGADGELFF. The CDR3, as DNA: TGTGCCAGCAGCGTAACGTGGGGGGCTGACGGGGAGCTGTTTTTT.

This clonotype is medium-sized within its sample. This chain connects TRBV9 to TRBJ1-2; TRBD1 is a possible D gene (5 bases). The germline V gene has CDR1 SGDLS and CDR2 YYNGEE. The CDR3 is made up of 15 amino acids. Trimming pared 3 bases from V and 1 base from J, leaving 13 bases between. CDR3: CASSESGASNYGYTF. The DNA for the CDR3 is TGTGCCAGCAGCGAATCTGGGGCGAGTAACTATGGCTACACCTTC. The whole variable domain, filled in from reference TRBV9 and TRBJ1-2, reads DSGVTQTPKHLITATGQRVTLRCSPRSGDLSVYWYQQSLDQGLQFLIQYYNGEERAKGNILERFSAQQFPDLHSELNLSSLELGDSALYFCASSESGASNYGYTFGSGTRLTVV.

Many counts were recorded for this clonotype. The chain is built from TRBV9 and TRBJ1-3; D is possibly TRBD1 (5 bases). V was cut by 2 bases and J by 6 bases, with 12 bases left in between. The CDR3 is 14 residues long. Per germline, CDR1 SGDLS and CDR2 YYNGEE. CDR3: CASSVGGEENTIYF. CDR3 coding DNA: TGTGCCAGCAGCGTCGGAGGGGAAGAAAACACCATATATTTT.

This clonotype was counted ten times or more. This sequence joins TRBV9 and TRBJ1-2; 9 positions match TRBD1. CDR3 length: 16 residues. Losses at the gene ends were 0 bases for V and 4 bases for J; bases not matched to a gene: 7. CDR1 and CDR2 (germline): SGDLS, YYNGEE. CDR3 bases: TGTGCCAGCAGCGTAGCTACGGGACAGGGTCTCTATGGCTACACCTTC. Translated: CASSVATGQGLYGYTF.

This clonotype was observed at least ten times. The chain combines TRBV9 with TRBJ1-6; D not resolved. This CDR3 contains 15 residues. In germline, CDR1 is SGDLS, CDR2 YYNGEE. The V end was cut by 1 base, the J end by 0 bases, with 5 bases between. The CDR3 sequence: CASSVRDSYNSPLHF. The CDR3 nucleotides read TGTGCCAGCAGCGTAAGGGACTCCTATAATTCACCCCTCCACTTT.

This clonotype has at least ten counts. The chain is built from TRBV9 and TRBJ2-3; no clear D. CDR1 and CDR2 from the germline V gene are SGDLS and YYNGEE. Between the trimmed V and J ends, which lost 3 bases and 6 bases, there was a span of 5 bases. The length of the CDR3 is 11 residues. DNA for the CDR3: TGTGCCAGCAGCGCTGCGGATACGCAGTATTTT. This gives the protein CASSAADTQYF.

The table lists this clonotype with many counts. The chain is built from TRBV9 and TRBJ2-7; D gene ambiguous. Germline values: CDR1 SGDLS, CDR2 YYNGEE. This CDR3 is built from 14 residues. V lost 3 bases and J 6 bases, leaving 16 bases between the germline ends. The chain's CDR3 is CASSGTSRGGEQYF. The CDR3 bases are TGTGCCAGCAGCGGAACCTCTAGAGGCGGCGAGCAGTACTTC.

At least ten counts were recorded for this clonotype. The chain joins TRBV9 to TRBJ1-4; D not resolved. There are 15 residues in the CDR3. Germline V CDR1 and CDR2: SGDLS, YYNGEE. V was clipped by 0 bases and J by 2 bases, with 8 bases between them. Here the CDR3 reads CASSVGGFTNEKLFF. CDR3 bases: TGTGCCAGCAGCGTAGGAGGGTTCACTAATGAAAAACTGTTTTTT.

The table lists this clonotype with many counts. Its ends do not fully match the called genes, so a read error is possible. As DNA, the CDR3 is TGTGCGAGCAAGAAGGGGGAAGGTACGAACACCGGGGAGCTGTTTTTT. Encoded protein: CASKKGEGTNTGELFF. The chain combines TRBV9 with TRBJ2-2, with D possibly TRBD1 on 6 matching bases. Germline V gene data show CDR1 as SGDLS and CDR2 as YYNGEE. The CDR3 is made up of 16 amino acids. The full variable domain, completed using reference TRBV9 and TRBJ2-2, is DSGVTQTPKHLITATGQRVTLRCSPRSGDLSVYWYQQSLDQGLQFLIQYYNGEERAKGNILERFSAQQFPDLHSELNLSSLELGDSALYFCASKKGEGTNTGELFFGEGSRLTVL.

This chain connects TRBV5-4 to TRBJ2-6; D might be TRBD1 or TRBD2, each matching 5 bases. The CDR3 has 15 amino acids. With 3 bases removed from V and 2 bases from J, the gap between germline ends came to 9 bases. Looked up from germline, CDR1 is SGHNT and CDR2 is YYREEE (reference sequence). CDR3 nucleotide sequence: TGTGCCAGCAGCTCCGGGACCCCTGGGGCCAACGTCCTGACTTTC. Translating gives CASSSGTPGANVLTF.